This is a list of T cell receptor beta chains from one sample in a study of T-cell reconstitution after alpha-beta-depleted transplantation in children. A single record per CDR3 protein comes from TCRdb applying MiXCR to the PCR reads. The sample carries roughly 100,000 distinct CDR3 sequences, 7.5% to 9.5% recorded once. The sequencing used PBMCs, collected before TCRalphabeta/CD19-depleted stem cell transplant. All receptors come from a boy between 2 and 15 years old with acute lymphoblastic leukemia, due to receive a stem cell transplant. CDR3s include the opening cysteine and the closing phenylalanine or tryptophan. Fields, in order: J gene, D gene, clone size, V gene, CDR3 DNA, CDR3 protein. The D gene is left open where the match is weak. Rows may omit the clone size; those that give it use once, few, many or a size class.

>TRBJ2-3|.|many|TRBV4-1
TGCGCCAGCAGCCACGTCCGGGACCACCGTCCGTATTTT
CASSHVRDHRPYF
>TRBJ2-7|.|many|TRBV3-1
TGTGCCAGCTGCTGTAGGTTGCCCTTCTACGAGCAGTACTTC
CASCCRLPFYEQYF
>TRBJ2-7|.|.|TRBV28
TGTGCCAGCAGTTTTGCGGGAGAGGGGGCGAGTGAGCAGTACTTC
CASSFAGEGASEQYF
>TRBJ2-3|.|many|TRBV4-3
TGCGCCAGCAGCCAGGGAACTACAGGTAGAATAACAGATACGCAGTATTTT
CASSQGTTGRITDTQYF
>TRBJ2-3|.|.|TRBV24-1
TGTGCCACCAGTGATGCCCCAGGGAGTACGCAGTATTTT
CATSDAPGSTQYF
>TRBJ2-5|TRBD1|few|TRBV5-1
TGCGCCAGCAGCTTGGTGACAGGGGTTGAAGAGACCCAGTACTTC
CASSLVTGVEETQYF
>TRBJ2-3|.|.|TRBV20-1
TGCAGTGCGGGTGGGGGGGCCGACACAGATACGCAGTATTTT
CSAGGGADTDTQYF
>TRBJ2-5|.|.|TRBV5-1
TGCGCCAGCAGCTCGGAGGGAAAAGAGACCCAGTACTTC
CASSSEGKETQYF
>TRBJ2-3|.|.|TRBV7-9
TGTGCCAGCAGCTTAGTCGTTGGGACAGATACGCAGTATTTT
CASSLVVGTDTQYF
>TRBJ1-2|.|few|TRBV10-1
TGCGCCAGCAGTGGGGCCCGGGGGCTCCGGAAGGGCTACACCTTC
CASSGARGLRKGYTF
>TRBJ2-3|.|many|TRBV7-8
TGTGCCAGCAGCTTAGCTTCGACAGGAAGGCCAGATACGCAGTATTTT
CASSLASTGRPDTQYF
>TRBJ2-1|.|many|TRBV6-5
TGTGCCAGCAGTTACGGGGGCTCCTACAATGAGCAGTTCTTC
CASSYGGSYNEQFF
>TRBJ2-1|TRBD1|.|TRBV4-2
TGTGCCAGCAGCCTATATAGGGGGCCAGACAATGAGCAGTTCTTC
CASSLYRGPDNEQFF
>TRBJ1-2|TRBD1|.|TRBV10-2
TGCGCCAGCAGTAGCTCTGACAGGGCCCTCAACTATGGCTACACCTTC
CASSSSDRALNYGYTF
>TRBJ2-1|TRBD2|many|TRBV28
TGTGCCAGCAACCCTCCTAGCGGGGGGGCCCATGAGCAGTTCTTC
CASNPPSGGAHEQFF
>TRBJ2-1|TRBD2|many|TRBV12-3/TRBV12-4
TGTGCCAGCAGTTCGACCCGTAGCGGGGGGTTCGATGAGCAGTTCTTC
CASSSTRSGGFDEQFF
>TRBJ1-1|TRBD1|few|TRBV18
TGTGCCAGCTCACCCGGTGGGACAGGGCGGCGAACTGAAGCTTTCTTT
CASSPGGTGRRTEAFF
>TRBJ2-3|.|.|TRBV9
TGTGCCAGCAGCGGTGGGACGTATAACACAGATACGCAGTATTTT
CASSGGTYNTDTQYF
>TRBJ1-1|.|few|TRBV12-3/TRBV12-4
TGTGCCAGCAGCCGGGAGCGCTTCCGCGCGACTGAAGCTTTCTTT
CASSRERFRATEAFF
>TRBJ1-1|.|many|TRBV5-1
TGCGCCAGCAGCCAGGAGTTGGGGACTGAAGCTTTCTTT
CASSQELGTEAFF
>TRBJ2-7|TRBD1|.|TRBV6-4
TGTGCCAGCACGGGACAGGGTCCCTACGAGCAGTACTTC
CASTGQGPYEQYF
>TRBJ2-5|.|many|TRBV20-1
TGCAGTGCTAGGGACCCCCCCCGAGGGGAGCCGGTACAAGAGACCCAGTACTTC
CSARDPPRGEPVQETQYF
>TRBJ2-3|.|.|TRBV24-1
TGTGCCACCTCCCCGGGGACCTACACAGATACGCAGTATTTT
CATSPGTYTDTQYF
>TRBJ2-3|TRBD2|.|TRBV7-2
TGTGCCAGCAGCTTAGTTAGCGGGGGGTACACAGATACGCAGTATTTT
CASSLVSGGYTDTQYF
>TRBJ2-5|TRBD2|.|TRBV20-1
TGCAGTGCTGACGAGCTAGCGGGGGGTCACCAAGAGACCCAGTACTTC
CSADELAGGHQETQYF
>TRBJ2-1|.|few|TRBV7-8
TGTGCCAGCAGCCTAGGTGGGGCTAATGAGCAGTTCTTC
CASSLGGANEQFF
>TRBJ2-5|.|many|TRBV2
TGTGCCAGCAGTGAAGGCCGATCAGAGACCCAGTACTTC
CASSEGRSETQYF
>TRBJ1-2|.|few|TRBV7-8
TGTGCCAGCAGCTTGGGGTCAGGGTCCCCTCGCTTCTATGGCTACACCTTC
CASSLGSGSPRFYGYTF
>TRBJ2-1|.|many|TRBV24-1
TGTGCCACCAGTGATCCAGCCGGTGGTGAGCAGTTCTTC
CATSDPAGGEQFF
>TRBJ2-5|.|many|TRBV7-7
TGTGCTATCCGGGACACCGATTCCGAGGACCAGTACTTC
CAIRDTDSEDQYF
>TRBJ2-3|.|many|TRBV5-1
TGCGCCAGCAGCTTGAGGCAGGGGTGGGATACGCAGTATTTT
CASSLRQGWDTQYF
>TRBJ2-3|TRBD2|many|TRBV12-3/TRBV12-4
TGTGCCAGCAGTTTGACTAGCGGGGGCACAGATACGCAGTATTTT
CASSLTSGGTDTQYF
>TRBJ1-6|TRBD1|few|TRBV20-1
TGCAGTGCAGACGACGGGACAGGGCTGTCACCCCTCCACTTT
CSADDGTGLSPLHF
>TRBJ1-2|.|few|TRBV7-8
TGTGCCAGCAGCCAGGGAACGGAGAAGTATGGCTACACCTTC
CASSQGTEKYGYTF
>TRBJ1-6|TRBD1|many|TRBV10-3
TGTGCCATCAGGGGGACAGGGATCAGCTCCTATAATTCACCCCTCCACTTT
CAIRGTGISSYNSPLHF
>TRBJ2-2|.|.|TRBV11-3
TGTGCCAGCAGCTCCGAGGGGGGCGTCACCGGGGAGCTGTTTTTT
CASSSEGGVTGELFF
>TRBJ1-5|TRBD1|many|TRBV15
TGTGCCACCAGCAGAAGGACAGGGAATCAGCCCCAGCATTTT
CATSRRTGNQPQHF
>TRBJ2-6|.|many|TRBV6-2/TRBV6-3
TGTGCCAGCAGGAGACCAGAGGGGGCTGGGGCCAACGTCCTGACTTTC
CASRRPEGAGANVLTF
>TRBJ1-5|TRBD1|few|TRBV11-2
TGTGCCAGCAGCTCGGGACAGGGGGGCAATCAGCCCCAGCATTTT
CASSSGQGGNQPQHF